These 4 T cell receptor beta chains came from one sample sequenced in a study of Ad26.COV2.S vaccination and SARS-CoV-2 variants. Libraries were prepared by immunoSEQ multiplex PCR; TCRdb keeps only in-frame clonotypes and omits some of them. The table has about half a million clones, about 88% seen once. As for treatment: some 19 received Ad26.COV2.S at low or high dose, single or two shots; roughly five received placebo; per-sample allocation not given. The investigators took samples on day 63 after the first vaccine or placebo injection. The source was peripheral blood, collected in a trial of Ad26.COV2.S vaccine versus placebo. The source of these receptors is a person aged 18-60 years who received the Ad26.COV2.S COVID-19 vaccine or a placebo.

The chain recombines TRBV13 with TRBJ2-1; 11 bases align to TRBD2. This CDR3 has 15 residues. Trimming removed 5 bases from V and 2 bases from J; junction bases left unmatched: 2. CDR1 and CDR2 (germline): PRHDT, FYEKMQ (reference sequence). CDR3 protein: CASSRSGRAYNEQFF. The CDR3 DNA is TGTGCCAGCAGCCGTAGCGGGAGGGCCTACAATGAGCAGTTCTTC.

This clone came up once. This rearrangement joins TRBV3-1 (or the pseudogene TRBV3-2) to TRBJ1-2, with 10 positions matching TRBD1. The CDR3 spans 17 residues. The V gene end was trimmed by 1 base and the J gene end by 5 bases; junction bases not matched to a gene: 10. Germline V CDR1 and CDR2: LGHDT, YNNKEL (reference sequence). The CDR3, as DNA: TGTGCCAGCAGCCAAGCCCCTGGACAGGGGGTATGGTATGGCTACACCTTC. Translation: CASSQAPGQGVWYGYTF.

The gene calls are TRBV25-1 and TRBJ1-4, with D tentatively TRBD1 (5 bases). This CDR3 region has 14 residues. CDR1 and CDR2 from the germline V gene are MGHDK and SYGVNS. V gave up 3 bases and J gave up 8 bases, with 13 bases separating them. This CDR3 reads CASSDGRGNEKLFF. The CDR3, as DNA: TGTGCCAGCAGTGATGGCCGGGGGAACGAAAAACTGTTTTTT. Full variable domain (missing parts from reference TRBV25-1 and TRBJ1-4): EADIYQTPRYLVIGTGKKITLECSQTMGHDKMYWYQQDPGMELHLIHYSYGVNSTEKGDLSSESTVSRIRTEHFPLTLESARPSHTSQYLCASSDGRGNEKLFFGSGTQLSVL.

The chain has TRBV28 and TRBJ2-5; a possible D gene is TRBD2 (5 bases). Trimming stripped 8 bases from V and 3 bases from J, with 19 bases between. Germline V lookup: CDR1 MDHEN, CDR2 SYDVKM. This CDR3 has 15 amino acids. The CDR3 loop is CASGGRAALKETQYF. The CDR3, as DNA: TGTGCCAGCGGAGGTCGGGCAGCACTTAAAGAGACCCAGTACTTC.